This TCR beta chain was found in a study of T cells after yellow fever vaccination. Study information: The SMART-Seq v4 Ultra Low Input method served to prepare the low-cell-number fractions.

The CDR3 consists of 14 residues. Germline-derived CDR1 and CDR2 are SGHDN and FVKESK. The ends were cut back, 1 base at V and 4 bases at J, with 10 bases in the middle. Study-level points and caveats: In post-booster samples, most primary-vaccination clones reappeared (about 95% CD4, 88% CD8).

As TCR cDNA was made by 5'RACE template switching, a universal primer site and UMIs were added. TCRdb recomputed calls from the 5' RACE reads with MiXCR, one row per CDR3 protein. The top ten clones hold around 20% of a sample with about 310,000 distinct CDR3 sequences, less than 4.5% of them seen once. The table lists this clonotype with many counts. Its antigen is unidentified. V usage is TRBV14 and J usage is TRBJ1-2; possibly TRBD1 for D (6 bases). The TCR originated in a man between 18 and 35 years old who received the YFV17D yellow fever vaccine. The input for sequencing was PBMCs, taken on the day of the yellow fever booster vaccination. CDR3 DNA: TGTGCCAGCAGCCAAGTCACAGGGATCTATGGCTACACCTTC. This codes for CASSQVTGIYGYTF.